What follows are 27 T cell receptor beta chains derived from one specimen sequenced in a study of human T cells and chemical hapten exposure. The time point was: patch test 2, 6 weeks after DPC sensitization. Treatment meaning: therapeutic diphenylcyclopropenone sensitization with weekly scalp DPC. TCRdb re-derived calls from the RACE reads in MiXCR, one entry per CDR3 protein. The sample holds about 54,000 distinct CDR3 sequences, 8.5% to 10% seen once. Here the sequenced sample was whole blood, taken in connection with sensitization to the hapten diphenylcyclopropenone (DPC). These receptors were taken from a woman aged 45-59 years with alopecia areata. Some clones in this sample may be carry-over from other donors' samples.

V is TRBV4-1 and J is TRBJ1-2; 7 nucleotides align to TRBD1. Trimming cost V 9 bases and J 5 bases; bases outside gene matches: 9. There are 13 residues in the CDR3. CDR1 is MGHRA and CDR2 is YSYEKL in the germline V gene. The CDR3 spells CASGETGKYGYTF. The CDR3 nucleotides read TGCGCCAGTGGGGAGACAGGGAAGTATGGCTACACCTTC.

Ten or more counts support this clonotype. J is TRBJ2-2 and V is TRBV5-5; 10 bases align to TRBD2. In germline, CDR1 is SGHKS, CDR2 YYEKEE (reference sequence). CDR3 length: 16 residues. Trimming cost V 3 bases and J 4 bases; bases outside gene matches: 6. This CDR3 reads CASSSLSGGSTGELFF. For the CDR3, the DNA is TGTGCCAGCAGCTCCCTTAGCGGGGGGAGCACCGGGGAGCTGTTTTTT.

CDR3 coding DNA: TGTGCCAGCAGTTCTGGTGTCGGCACTGAAGCTTTCTTT. It codes for CASSSGVGTEAFF. The gene calls are TRBV28 and TRBJ1-1; no clear D. The CDR3 extends over 13 amino acids. CDR1 MDHEN and CDR2 SYDVKM come from the germline V gene. The germline V and J ends were trimmed by 4 bases and 4 bases, with 10 bases remaining between them.

This clonotype was seen ten or more times. For the CDR3, the DNA is TGCGCCAGCAGCTTGACAAACAGGGGTCCTGAAGCTTTCTTT. Protein: CASSLTNRGPEAFF. The chain couples TRBV5-1 to TRBJ1-1, with 7 bases identical to TRBD1. The CDR3 length is 14 residues. Germline values: CDR1 SGHRS, CDR2 YFSETQ. V was clipped by 1 base and J by 6 bases; unmatched bases: 6.

The table lists this clonotype with many counts. V and J are TRBV29-1 and TRBJ2-5, with 7 bases fitting TRBD1. The CDR3 is 12 residues long. V shed 6 bases and J 2 bases; nucleotides not matched to a gene: 3. Germline V gives CDR1 SQVTM, CDR2 ANQGSEA. This chain's CDR3 is CSVQGPQETQYF. CDR3 nucleotides: TGCAGCGTACAGGGGCCTCAAGAGACCCAGTACTTC. Combining the CDR3 with reference TRBV29-1 and TRBJ2-5 gives the whole variable domain SAVISQKPSRDICQRGTSLTIQCQVDSQVTMMFWYRQQPGQSLTLIATANQGSEATYESGFVIDKFPISRPNLTFSTLTVSNMSPEDSSIYLCSVQGPQETQYFGPGTRLLVL.

This clonotype has at least ten counts. The rearrangement joins TRBV10-3 to TRBJ2-7; D might be TRBD1 (5 bases). V was shortened by 8 bases and J by 2 bases, with 10 bases between the two germline ends. CDR1 and CDR2 (germline): ENHRY, SYGVKD. This CDR3 is built from 12 residues. The CDR3 sequence is CAIGARTYEQYF. CDR3 in DNA: TGTGCCATCGGGGCCCGAACCTACGAGCAGTACTTC.

This chain links TRBV10-3 with TRBJ2-7; D is uncertain. Germline CDR1 is ENHRY and CDR2 is SYGVKD. The CDR3 extends over 12 amino acids. V was clipped by 6 bases and J by 5 bases, with 11 bases between them. This CDR3 is CAIRGKADEQYF. DNA for the CDR3: TGTGCCATCAGGGGGAAAGCAGACGAGCAGTACTTC.

The V and J genes are TRBV11-2 and TRBJ2-5; TRBD2 matches at 12 bases. Germline V gene lookup returns CDR1 SGHAT and CDR2 FQNNGV. V trimming: 5 bases; J trimming: 3 bases; junction bases outside the gene matches: 7. The length of the CDR3 is 16 residues. The CDR3 loop is CASSLGLAGREETQYF. CDR3 in DNA: TGTGCCAGCAGCCTCGGACTAGCGGGGAGAGAAGAGACCCAGTACTTC.

This clonotype occurred many times. This chain links TRBV5-1 with TRBJ1-1; no clear D gene. Germline loops: CDR1 SGHRS, CDR2 YFSETQ. Trimming removed 7 bases at V and 11 bases at J, with 15 bases between. The CDR3 is 11 residues long. CDR3 sequence: CASPEESGAFF. CDR3 bases: TGCGCCAGCCCGGAGGAGTCGGGGGCTTTCTTT.

This clonotype was counted a few times. The chain recombines TRBV6-6 with TRBJ2-6; D remains unclear. Germline CDR1 reads MNHNY; CDR2 reads SVGAGI (reference sequence). Trimming stripped 2 bases from V and 0 bases from J, with 5 bases between. The CDR3 has 15 amino acids. CDR3 DNA sequence: TGTGCCAGCAGTTACCGAGCCTCTGGGGCCAACGTCCTGACTTTC. Translating it yields CASSYRASGANVLTF.

The sample holds a few counts of this clonotype. The chain recombines TRBV5-1 with TRBJ2-7; D not certain. Germline-derived CDR1 and CDR2 are SGHRS and YFSETQ. This CDR3 spans 15 amino acids. The ends were cut back, 3 bases at V and 3 bases at J, with 16 bases in the middle. In nucleotides, the CDR3 is TGCGCCAGCAGCTCCCCATCAAACACGGGCTACGAGCAGTACTTC. It specifies CASSSPSNTGYEQYF.

This clonotype was recorded many times. J is TRBJ1-5 and V is TRBV27; weak D call: TRBD1 (6 bases). The CDR3 sequence is 14 residues long. CDR1 and CDR2 from the germline V gene are MNHEY and SMNVEV (reference sequence). V was trimmed by 6 bases and J by 7 bases, leaving 16 bases between them. This CDR3 is CASSSGEGGQPQHF. The CDR3 region has the DNA TGTGCCAGCAGCTCAGGGGAAGGGGGACAGCCCCAGCATTTT.

This clonotype was detected a few times. The rearrangement links TRBV11-3 to TRBJ2-5, with no clear D. V was pared by 8 bases and J by 2 bases, with 12 bases between. The germline V gene has CDR1 SGHNT and CDR2 YENEEA. The CDR3 has 13 residues. DNA for the CDR3: TGTGCCAGCTCGCGCACTATTCAAGAGACCCAGTACTTC. Its protein product is CASSRTIQETQYF.

The chain has TRBV6-6 and TRBJ2-1, with D uncertain. The germline gives CDR1 MNHNY, CDR2 SVGAGI (reference sequence). The germline V and J ends were trimmed by 7 bases and 7 bases, with 8 bases remaining between them. The CDR3 runs 11 residues. As DNA, the CDR3 is TGTGCCAGCACCCTTGGGAATGAGCAGTTCTTC. Translating it yields CASTLGNEQFF.

This clonotype was detected only a few times. Its ends do not fully match the called genes, so a read error is possible. The rearrangement links TRBV7-7 to TRBJ2-5, with 10 bases identical to TRBD2. The CDR3 length is 14 residues. Per germline, CDR1 SSHAT and CDR2 FNYEAQ (reference sequence). CDR3 sequence: CASSFSGGKETQYF. DNA for the CDR3: TGTGCTAGCAGCTTTAGCGGGGGGAAGGAGACCCAGTACTTC.

This clonotype showed up just a few times. This rearrangement joins TRBV19 to TRBJ2-3; D gene unclear. CDR1 is LNHDA and CDR2 is SQIVND in the germline V gene (reference sequence). Deletions cut 4 bases from V and 6 bases from J, with 17 bases between. This CDR3 contains 15 residues. For the CDR3, the DNA is TGTGCCAGTAGTACCTACTCCTTCTCCCGCGATACGCAGTATTTT. Amino acid sequence: CASSTYSFSRDTQYF.

The sample holds many counts of this clonotype. The chain recombines TRBV7-9 with TRBJ1-6; tentative D call: TRBD1 (6 bases). CDR3 length: 14 residues. The V gene's germline CDR1 is SEHNR and CDR2 FQNEAQ (reference sequence). V was clipped by 5 bases and J by 9 bases, with 14 bases between them. CDR3 nucleotides: TGTGCCAGCAGCCCACAACAGGGCTTTTCACCCCTCCACTTT. Translating gives CASSPQQGFSPLHF.

This clonotype was picked up a small number of times. The chain recombines TRBV28 with TRBJ2-4, with D uncertain. In germline, CDR1 is MDHEN, CDR2 SYDVKM. This CDR3 contains 11 residues. V lost 5 bases and J lost 3, with 2 bases in between. This CDR3 is CASSLKNIQYF. The CDR3 bases are TGTGCCAGCAGTCTCAAAAACATTCAGTACTTC. Supplemented by reference TRBV28 and TRBJ2-4, the full variable domain reads DVKVTQSSRYLVKRTGEKVFLECVQDMDHENMFWYRQDPGLGLRLIYFSYDVKMKEKGDIPEGYSVSREKKERFSLILESASTNQTSMYLCASSLKNIQYFGAGTRLSVL.

The V call is TRBV7-8, the J call TRBJ1-6; 9 positions agree with TRBD1. The trim removed 3 bases at V and 0 bases at J, leaving 0 bases unmatched. The CDR3 spans 16 residues. In germline, CDR1 is SGHVS, CDR2 FQNEAQ. CDR3 protein: CASSLGQGSYNSPLHF. DNA for the CDR3: TGTGCCAGCAGCTTGGGACAGGGCTCCTATAATTCACCCCTCCACTTT.

At least ten counts were recorded for this clonotype. The V and J genes are TRBV18 and TRBJ1-2, with D unclear. This CDR3 is built from 15 residues. V was shortened by 3 bases and J by 3 bases, with 14 bases between the two germline ends. Germline V gene sequence: CDR1 KGHSH, CDR2 LQKENI. In DNA form, the CDR3 reads TGTGCCAGCTCACCGGGCAGGAAAGCGGACTATGGCTACACCTTC. Translated, it gives CASSPGRKADYGYTF.

This clonotype was detected a few times. The rearrangement links TRBV28 to TRBJ1-2; D may be TRBD1 (5 bases). The CDR3 consists of 15 residues. V was clipped by 4 bases and J by 4 bases, with 16 bases between them. Germline loops: CDR1 MDHEN, CDR2 SYDVKM. CDR3 sequence (DNA): TGTGCCAGCAGTTCAACCGGGACTGCTGTCTATGGCTACACCTTC. Translating it yields CASSSTGTAVYGYTF.

V usage is TRBV7-9 and J usage is TRBJ2-4, with D uncertain. V lost 5 bases to trimming and J lost 0 bases, with 17 bases between them. This CDR3 comprises 17 residues. Germline CDR1 SEHNR, CDR2 FQNEAQ (reference sequence). The DNA of the CDR3 is TGTGCCAGCAGCCCATCCCTCGACCCTTTAGCCAAAAACATTCAGTACTTC. It is translated as CASSPSLDPLAKNIQYF.

The V gene is TRBV11-2, the J gene TRBJ2-7; the D gene could be TRBD1 or TRBD2 (6 bases each). There are 13 residues in the CDR3. Looked up from germline, CDR1 is SGHAT and CDR2 is FQNNGV. V dropped 2 bases and J dropped 9 bases, with 14 bases sitting between them. CDR3 bases: TGTGCCAGCAGCTTAACGGGGGCGACAGGGCAGTACTTC. This translates into CASSLTGATGQYF. The full variable domain, with the rest looked up from reference TRBV11-2 and TRBJ2-7, is EAGVAQSPRYKIIEKRQSVAFWCNPISGHATLYWYQQILGQGPKLLIQFQNNGVVDDSQLPKDRFSAERLKGVDSTLKIQPAKLEDSAVYLCASSLTGATGQYFGPGTRLTVT.

This clonotype occurred many times. The chain couples TRBV6-6 to TRBJ2-1; no clear D. This CDR3 spans 11 amino acids. Trimming took 4 bases from V and 8 from J, leaving 6 bases between them. Germline V CDR1 and CDR2: MNHNY, SVGAGI (reference sequence). CDR3 protein: CASSSIYEQFF. CDR3 in DNA: TGTGCCAGCAGTTCCATATATGAGCAGTTCTTC.

This clonotype has just a few counts. The chain couples TRBV20-1 to TRBJ2-1; either TRBD1 or TRBD2 may fit D (6 bases each). The CDR3 runs to 15 residues. CDR1 DFQATT and CDR2 SNEGSKA come from the germline V gene (reference sequence). V lost 5 bases to trimming and J lost 0 bases, with 14 bases between them. The CDR3 nucleotides read TGCAGTGCTGGGGGGCGGAGACACTCCTACAATGAGCAGTTCTTC. Protein: CSAGGRRHSYNEQFF.

The table lists this clonotype with many counts. The V gene is TRBV12-3 or TRBV12-4, the J gene TRBJ1-5; the D is unclear. Deletions cut 6 bases from V and 0 bases from J, with 12 bases between. This CDR3 is 15 amino acids long. This chain's CDR3 is CASRYRGNSNQPQHF. The DNA of the CDR3 is TGTGCCAGCAGGTACCGGGGTAATAGCAATCAGCCCCAGCATTTT.

This clonotype was counted between two and nine times. V gene TRBV14 combines with J gene TRBJ2-3; no clear D. The CDR3 consists of 15 residues. Per germline, CDR1 SGHDN and CDR2 FVKESK. V lost 6 bases and J 0 bases, leaving 13 bases between the germline ends. The CDR3 spells CASSISRSSTDTQYF. Here the CDR3 DNA reads TGTGCCAGCAGTATCAGCAGATCTAGCACAGATACGCAGTATTTT. Combining the CDR3 with reference TRBV14 and TRBJ2-3 gives the whole variable domain EAGVTQFPSHSVIEKGQTVTLRCDPISGHDNLYWYRRVMGKEIKFLLHFVKESKQDESGMPNNRFLAERTGGTYSTLKVQPAELEDSGVYFCASSISRSSTDTQYFGPGTRLTVL.